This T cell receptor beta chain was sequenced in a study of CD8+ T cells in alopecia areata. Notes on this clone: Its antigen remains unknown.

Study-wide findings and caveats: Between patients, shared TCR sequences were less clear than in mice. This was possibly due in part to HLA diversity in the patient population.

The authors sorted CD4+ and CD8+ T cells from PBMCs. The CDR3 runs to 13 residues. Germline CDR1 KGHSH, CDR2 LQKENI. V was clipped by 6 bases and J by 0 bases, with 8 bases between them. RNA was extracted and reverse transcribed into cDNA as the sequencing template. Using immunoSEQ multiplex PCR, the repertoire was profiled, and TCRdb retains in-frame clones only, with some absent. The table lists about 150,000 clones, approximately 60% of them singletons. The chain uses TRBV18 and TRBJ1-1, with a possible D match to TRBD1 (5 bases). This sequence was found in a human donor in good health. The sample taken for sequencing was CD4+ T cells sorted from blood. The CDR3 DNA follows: TGTGCCAGCTCTCAGGGATTGAACACTGAAGCTTTCTTT. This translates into CASSQGLNTEAFF.